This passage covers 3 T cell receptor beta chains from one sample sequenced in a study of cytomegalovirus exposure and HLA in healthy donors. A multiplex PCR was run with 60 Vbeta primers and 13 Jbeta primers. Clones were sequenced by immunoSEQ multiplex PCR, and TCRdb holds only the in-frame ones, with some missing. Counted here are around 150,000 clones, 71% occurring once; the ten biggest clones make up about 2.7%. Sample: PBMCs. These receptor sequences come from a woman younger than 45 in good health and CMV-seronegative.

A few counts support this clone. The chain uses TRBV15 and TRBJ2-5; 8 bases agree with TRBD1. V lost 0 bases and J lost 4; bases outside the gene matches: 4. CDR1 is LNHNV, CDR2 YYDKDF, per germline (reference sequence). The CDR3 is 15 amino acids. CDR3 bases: TGTGCCACCAGCAGAGATAGGGGGACAGGAGAGACCCAGTACTTC. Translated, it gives CATSRDRGTGETQYF.

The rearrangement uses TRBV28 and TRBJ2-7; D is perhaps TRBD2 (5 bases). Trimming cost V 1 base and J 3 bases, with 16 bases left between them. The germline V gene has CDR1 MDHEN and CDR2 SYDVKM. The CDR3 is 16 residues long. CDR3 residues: CASSLSLGSGFYEQYF. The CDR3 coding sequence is TGTGCCAGCAGTTTATCCCTGGGAAGCGGATTCTACGAGCAGTACTTC.

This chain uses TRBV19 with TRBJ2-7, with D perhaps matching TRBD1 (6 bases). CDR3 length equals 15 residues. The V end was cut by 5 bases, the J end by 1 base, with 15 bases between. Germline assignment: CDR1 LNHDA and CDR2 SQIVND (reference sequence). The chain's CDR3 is CASSPHTGPSYEQYF. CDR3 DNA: TGTGCCAGTAGTCCTCACACAGGGCCATCCTACGAGCAGTACTTC.